This TCR beta chain originates from a study of blood T cell repertoires in COVID-19. Across the whole study: Nucleic acid was either cDNA or gDNA, and it came from T cells, B-cell-depleted T cells, or PBMCs.

The age range of participants was 18 to 89 years, with residence in under 25 US areas. Cohort allocation depended upon clinical history that participants reported. The CDR3 loop spans 13 amino acids. V shed 5 bases and J shed 10 bases, with 15 bases lying between them. The germline gives CDR1 MNHEY, CDR2 SVGEGT. Original handling: Researchers report that nucleated cell counts were estimated from reference gene primer amplification. The method was immunoSEQ multiplex PCR; TCRdb's version includes in-frame clones alone and lacks a portion of them. Clonal size and the V and J genes are those of that table, whereas D and trimming came from the DNA. The sample has fewer than 350,000 clones; 70% to 90% are singletons.

This chain links TRBV6-2 or TRBV6-3 with TRBJ2-1; the D gene is possibly TRBD1 (7 bases). Material for sequencing was PBMCs or T cells enriched from blood (not recorded which). The TCR originated in a woman aged 40 to 49 with acute COVID-19. The DNA of the CDR3 is TGTGCCAGCAGTCGACAGGGTGGGGGGGAGCAGTTCTTC. This translates into CASSRQGGGEQFF.